This T cell receptor beta chain originates from a study of identical twins. Notes on the study in general: Because invariant MAIT and iNKT cells could be present, zero-insertion analyses could be partly confounded.

This clonotype has ten or more counts. Its specificity is not known. A universal primer binding site was introduced by template switching. The final cDNA contained unique molecular identifiers. MiXCR, run by TCRdb on the 5' RACE reads, gives a single entry per CDR3 protein. This table holds about 690,000 distinct CDR3 sequences, less than 7% found once. Germline assignment: CDR1 GTSNPN and CDR2 SVGIG (reference sequence). The V gene lost 2 bases and the J gene lost 8 bases, with 7 bases spanning the gap. CDR3 length: 11 amino acids. Sample: naive T cells sorted from blood. This chain links TRBV30 with TRBJ1-3; no definite D call. This TCR was recovered from a man aged 18 to 30 in good health. The CDR3 is CAWSSYDTIYF. In DNA, the CDR3 is TGTGCCTGGAGTAGTTACGACACCATATATTTT.